This T cell receptor beta chain derives from a study of technical replicates of blood from a handful of donors. Only in-frame clones appear in the TCRdb table, and some are missing; sequencing was by immunoSEQ multiplex PCR. The table has about 12,000 clones, about 95% seen once; the top ten hold more than 6%. Germline V lookup: CDR1 SGHRS, CDR2 YFSETQ. The CDR3 has 16 residues. Trimming cost V 3 bases and J 2 bases; bases outside gene matches: 8. This TCR was sampled from a human donor in good health. The chain carries TRBV5-1 and TRBJ2-3, with 8 bases lining up with TRBD1. Source material: PBMCs. CDR3 residues: CASSSGQGGSTDTQYF. CDR3 sequence (DNA): TGCGCCAGCAGCTCCGGACAGGGTGGGTCCACAGATACGCAGTATTTT.